This entry concerns a single TCR beta chain. Its matching antigen is unknown. The CDR3 spans 15 residues. The V gene's germline CDR1 is SGHVS and CDR2 FNYEAQ. The V gene end was trimmed by 4 bases and the J gene end by 2 bases; junction bases not matched to a gene: 6. The data are from a study of radiation and T cells in renal cell carcinoma. Treatment of the sample: 15 Gy SBRT to primary tumor, nephrectomy 4 weeks later. Method: immunoSEQ multiplex PCR; TCRdb's copy keeps in-frame clones and lacks some. The table includes under 25,000 clones, about 60% detected once. Study-wide points: Without pretreatment biopsies, baseline tumor clonotype presence was undetermined.

The genes are TRBV7-6 and TRBJ1-2; TRBD1 matches at 8 bases. The sample here was tumor tissue, taken from a patient whose treatment included radiotherapy and nephrectomy. The source of this sequence is a woman in her sixties or seventies with renal cell carcinoma. As DNA, the CDR3 is TGTGCCAGCAGCTCCTTGGGACAGGCAAACTATGGCTACACCTTC. It codes for CASSSLGQANYGYTF.